This T cell receptor (beta chain) was sequenced in a study of blood T cell repertoires in COVID-19. The wider study: There were acute and convalescent COVID-19 samples, and they came from the United States, Italy and Spain. PBMCs, B-cell-depleted T cells, or T cells were the source of the cDNA or gDNA that made up the material.

In the original analysis: The authors estimated nucleated cell counts from reference gene primer amplification. Assay: immunoSEQ multiplex PCR; the TCRdb copy retains only in-frame clones and omits some. V and J calls plus clone size are reproduced from that table; the DNA served to infer D and trimming. The sample lists tens of thousands of clones, about 88% occurring once. The germline V gene has CDR1 MNHEY and CDR2 SVGAGI. The CDR3 totals 16 residues. Unmatched junction bases numbered 7, after V lost 2 bases and J lost 1 base. The receptor comes from a human donor with active COVID-19. The donor label of this sample is uncertain. Sequenced: peripheral blood. The rearrangement uses TRBV6-5 and TRBJ1-1; 7 bases fit TRBD1. CDR3 protein: CASSYIGGGANTEAFF. CDR3 nucleotide sequence: TGTGCCAGCAGTTACATTGGAGGGGGCGCGAACACTGAAGCTTTCTTT.